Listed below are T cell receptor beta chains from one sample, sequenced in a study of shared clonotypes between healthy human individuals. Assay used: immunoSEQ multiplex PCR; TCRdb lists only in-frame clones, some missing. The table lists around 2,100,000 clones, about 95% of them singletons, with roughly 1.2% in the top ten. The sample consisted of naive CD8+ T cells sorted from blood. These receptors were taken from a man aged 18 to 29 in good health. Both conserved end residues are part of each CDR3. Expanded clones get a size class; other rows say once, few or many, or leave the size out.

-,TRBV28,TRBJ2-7,CASTVLAGFGTYEQYF
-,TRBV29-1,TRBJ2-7,CSAQGGAGQYF
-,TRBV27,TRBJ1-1,CASSWDNRTPEAFF
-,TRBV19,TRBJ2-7,CASSMGRSYEQYF
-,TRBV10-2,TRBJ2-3,CASSGTSGGGQYF
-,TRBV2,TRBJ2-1,CASSVGGDEQFF
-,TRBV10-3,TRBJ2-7,CAIASGNEQYF
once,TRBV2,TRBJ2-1,CASSGTSGRFYNEQFF
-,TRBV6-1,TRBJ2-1,CASSTWGNEQFF
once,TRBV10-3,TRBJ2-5,CAIRRLAEETQYF
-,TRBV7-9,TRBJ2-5,CASSPLNQETQYF